A single T cell receptor (beta chain) is shown here with its context. The TCRbeta library was prepared with unique molecular identifiers. TCRdb ran MiXCR on the PCR reads and lists one entry per CDR3 protein. The sample consists of 450,000 to 600,000 distinct CDR3 sequences, about 31% of them appearing once. The CDR3 is 13 amino acids. Germline CDR1 is MNHEY and CDR2 is SMNVEV (reference sequence). The V and J ends lost 1 base and 4 bases respectively, with 7 bases between them. These data belong to a study of T-cell reconstitution after alpha-beta-depleted transplantation in children. This clonotype was sampled from a human donor who donated a stem cell graft to a child with aplastic anemia. The V call is TRBV27, the J call TRBJ1-1; no clear D gene. This material consisted of PBMCs from the stem cell graft donor, taken from the stem cell graft. CDR3 nucleotides: TGTGCCAGCAGTTTATACCAGGCCACTGAAGCTTTCTTT. This encodes CASSLYQATEAFF.